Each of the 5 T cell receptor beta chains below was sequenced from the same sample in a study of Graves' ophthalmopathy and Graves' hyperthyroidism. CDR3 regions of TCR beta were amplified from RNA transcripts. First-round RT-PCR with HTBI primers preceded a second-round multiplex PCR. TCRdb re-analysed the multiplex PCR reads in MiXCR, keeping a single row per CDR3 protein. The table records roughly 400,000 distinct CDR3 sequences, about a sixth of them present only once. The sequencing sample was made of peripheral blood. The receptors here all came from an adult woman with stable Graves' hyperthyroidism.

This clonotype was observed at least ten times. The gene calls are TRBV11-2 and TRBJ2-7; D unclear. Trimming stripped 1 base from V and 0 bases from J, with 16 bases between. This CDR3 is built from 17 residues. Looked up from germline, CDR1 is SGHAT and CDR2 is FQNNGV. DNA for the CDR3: TGTGCCAGCAGCTTAGTAGGTGGGGATAGGAGCTCCTACGAGCAGTACTTC. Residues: CASSLVGGDRSSYEQYF.

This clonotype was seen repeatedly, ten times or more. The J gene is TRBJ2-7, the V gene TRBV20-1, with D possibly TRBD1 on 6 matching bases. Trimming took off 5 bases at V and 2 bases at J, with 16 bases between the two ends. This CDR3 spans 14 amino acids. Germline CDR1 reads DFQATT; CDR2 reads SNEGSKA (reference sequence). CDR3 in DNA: TGCAGTGCTTTGAAGGACAGTGGGGCCTACGAGCAGTACTTC. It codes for CSALKDSGAYEQYF.

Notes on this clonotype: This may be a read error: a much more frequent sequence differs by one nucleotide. CDR3 in amino acids: CTSRTGTAVAGEQYF. CDR3 bases: TGTACCAGCAGGACCGGGACAGCGGTAGCGGGGGAGCAGTACTTC. This chain joins TRBV2 and TRBJ2-7; tentatively, D is TRBD2 (8 bases). CDR1 SNHLY and CDR2 FYNNEI come from the germline V gene. The CDR3 contains 15 residues.

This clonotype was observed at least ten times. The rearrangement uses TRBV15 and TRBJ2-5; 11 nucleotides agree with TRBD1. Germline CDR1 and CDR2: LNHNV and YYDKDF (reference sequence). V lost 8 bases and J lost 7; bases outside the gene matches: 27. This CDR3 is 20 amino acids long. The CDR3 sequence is CATRHASTGTGGIQRGTQYF. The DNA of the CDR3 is TGTGCCACCCGACACGCGTCGACCGGGACAGGGGGTATACAACGGGGGACCCAGTACTTC.

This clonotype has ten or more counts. The CDR3 coding sequence is TGCGCCAGCAGCCAAGAGACAGACTATGGCTACACCTTC. It is translated as CASSQETDYGYTF. The chain recombines TRBV4-1 with TRBJ1-2, with D possibly TRBD1 on 5 matching bases. There are 13 residues in the CDR3. Trimming cost V 0 bases and J 3 bases, with 5 bases left between them. Germline V gene lookup returns CDR1 MGHRA and CDR2 YSYEKL.